The 23 T cell receptor beta chains listed next were all sequenced from one sample in a study of regulatory T cells in long-lasting Graves disease. With iRepertoire HTBI primers and Arm-PCR of CDR3 regions, TCR beta libraries were built. TCRdb independently ran MiXCR on the multiplex PCR reads; one entry per CDR3 protein. Of approximately 470,000 distinct CDR3 sequences in the sample, around 20% were seen once. Specified time point: persistent/refractory GD, antithyroid drugs over 5 years with positive TRAb. Isolated PBMC RNA provided the starting material for the TCR library. The sample here was peripheral blood mononuclear cells (PBMCs), taken when the disease was refractory, from a patient treated with antithyroid drugs. The source of these receptors is a female donor with Graves disease.

This clonotype was observed at least ten times. This rearrangement joins TRBV12-3 or TRBV12-4 to TRBJ1-1; D may be TRBD1 (6 bases). The CDR3 contains 13 residues. Trimming cost V 6 bases and J 6 bases, with 14 bases left between them. CDR3 sequence: CASRQRGGAEAFF. The CDR3 bases are TGTGCCAGCAGACAGAGAGGGGGAGCTGAAGCTTTCTTT.

At least ten counts were recorded for this clonotype. The rearrangement joins TRBV20-1 to TRBJ2-5; a weak D match, TRBD2 (5 bases). This CDR3 contains 13 residues. CDR1 and CDR2 from the germline V gene are DFQATT and SNEGSKA (reference sequence). Trimming pared 2 bases from V and 2 bases from J, leaving 9 bases between. CDR3 nucleotide sequence: TGCAGTGCTAGAAAGTGGAGGCAAGAGACCCAGTACTTC. Amino acids: CSARKWRQETQYF.

Worth noting for this clonotype: Possible read error: a much larger clone is one base away. The V call is TRBV20-1, the J call TRBJ2-7; D gene unclear. V lost 6 bases, J lost 5 bases, and 8 bases lay in between. This CDR3 has 10 amino acids. In germline, CDR1 is DFQATT, CDR2 SNEGSKA (reference sequence). In DNA, the CDR3 is TGCAGTGCGTTAGGGAACGAGCAGTACTTC. It translates to CSALGNEQYF.

This clonotype was counted many times. V is TRBV6-1 and J is TRBJ2-7; D call uncertain. The CDR3 is 13 amino acids. V was pared by 5 bases and J by 2 bases, with 10 bases between. From germline, CDR1 is MNHNS and CDR2 SASEGT. The CDR3 nucleotides read TGTGCCAGCAGTCCCGGTCCTACCTACGAGCAGTACTTC. This gives the protein CASSPGPTYEQYF.

The V and J genes are TRBV29-1 and TRBJ2-6, with TRBD2 matching over 7 bases. CDR3 length: 17 amino acids. Germline-derived CDR1 and CDR2 are SQVTM and ANQGSEA. V dropped 0 bases and J dropped 0; count of bases not matched to a gene: 5. CDR3 nucleotides: TGCAGCGTTGAAGAAGGGACTACTTACTCTGGGGCCAACGTCCTGACTTTC. This translates into CSVEEGTTYSGANVLTF.

With regard to this clonotype: A much larger clone is a single base away; this may be a read error. V is TRBV2 and J is TRBJ2-7; 7 nucleotides line up with TRBD1. From germline, CDR1 is SNHLY and CDR2 FYNNEI. The CDR3 extends over 12 amino acids. This CDR3 is CASRERGREQYF. In nucleotides, the CDR3 is TGTGCCAGCCGTGAAAGGGGGCGGGAGCAGTACTTC. Combining the CDR3 with reference TRBV2 and TRBJ2-7 gives the whole variable domain EPEVTQTPSHQVTQMGQEVILRCVPISNHLYFYWYRQILGQKVEFLVSFYNNEISEKSEIFDDQFSVERPDGSNFTLKIRSTKLEDSAMYFCASRERGREQYFGPGTRLTVT.

This clonotype was recorded once. The junction differs from germline at one of its ends, possibly a read error. The V call is TRBV29-1, the J call TRBJ1-3; no reliable D call. Per the germline V gene, CDR1 is SQVTM and CDR2 is ANQGSEA. This CDR3 is 13 amino acids long. The CDR3 spells CSVEEGIGNTTYF. The CDR3 bases are TGCAGCGTTGAAGAAGGGATCGGAAACACCACATATTTT.

In its sample, this clonotype was seen a few times. The V call is TRBV12-3 or TRBV12-4, the J call TRBJ2-1, with TRBD2 matching over 14 bases. With V trimmed by 3 bases and J by 8 bases, 9 bases remained unmatched. The CDR3 has 17 residues. CDR3 residues: CASSFARTSGRWDEQFF. The CDR3, as DNA: TGTGCCAGCAGTTTTGCTAGGACTAGCGGGAGGTGGGATGAGCAGTTCTTC.

This clonotype was seen only a few times. V gene TRBV5-8 combines with J gene TRBJ1-2, with D possibly TRBD1 on 6 matching bases. This CDR3 has 15 amino acids. In germline, CDR1 is SGHTS, CDR2 YDEGEE. The V end was cut by 3 bases, the J end by 6 bases, with 18 bases between. DNA of the CDR3: TGTGCCAGCAGCTGGCTACGGACAGCCGTGGATGGCTACACCTTC. Its translation: CASSWLRTAVDGYTF.

This rearrangement joins TRBV18 to TRBJ2-7; no clear D gene. Germline loops: CDR1 KGHSH, CDR2 LQKENI. Trimming removed 2 bases from V and 4 bases from J, with 12 bases in between. This CDR3 is 14 amino acids long. This CDR3 is CASSPSGVIYEQYF. Written as DNA, the CDR3 is TGTGCCAGCTCACCAAGTGGGGTTATATACGAGCAGTACTTC.

This clonotype was observed a handful of times. V usage is TRBV7-6 and J usage is TRBJ2-2, with 12 positions matching TRBD2. V was clipped by 9 bases and J by 7 bases; unmatched bases: 12. CDR1 is SGHVS and CDR2 is FNYEAQ in the germline V gene. The CDR3 covers 16 residues. CDR3 in amino acids: CASSTRLAGASGELFF. The DNA of the CDR3 is TGTGCCAGTAGCACGAGACTAGCGGGAGCTAGCGGGGAGCTGTTTTTT.

This clonotype was recorded many times. The CDR3 nucleotides are TGTGCCAGCAGAAACCTGGACAGGGGGTTTGGCTACACCTTC. This sequence encodes CASRNLDRGFGYTF. This chain uses TRBV27 with TRBJ1-2; 10 bases line up with TRBD1. The CDR3 loop spans 14 amino acids. Germline V CDR1 and CDR2: MNHEY, SMNVEV (reference sequence). The V and J ends lost 6 bases and 7 bases, in that order; junction bases with no gene match: 8.

This clonotype was counted only a few times. The V and J genes are TRBV15 and TRBJ2-7; possibly TRBD1 for D (5 bases). CDR3 length: 13 amino acids. Trimming removed 5 bases at V and 3 bases at J, with 11 bases between. From germline, CDR1 is LNHNV and CDR2 YYDKDF (reference sequence). CDR3 nucleotide sequence: TGTGCCACCAGCCCGGACAACCACTACGAGCAGTACTTC. Its translation: CATSPDNHYEQYF.

The chain joins TRBV10-1 to TRBJ2-7; D is unclear. CDR3 size: 13 residues. Germline V CDR1 and CDR2: WNHNN, SYGVQD (reference sequence). Trimming pared 3 bases from V and 1 base from J, leaving 7 bases between. CDR3 sequence reads: CASSEYSSYEQYF. The CDR3 coding sequence is TGCGCCAGCAGTGAATATTCGTCCTACGAGCAGTACTTC.

The genes are TRBV19 and TRBJ1-1; D gene ambiguous. Trimming removed 3 bases at V and 3 bases at J, with 2 bases between. The CDR3 covers 11 residues. Germline CDR1 is LNHDA and CDR2 is SQIVND (reference sequence). CDR3 bases: TGTGCCAGTAGTATCCACACTGAAGCTTTCTTT. This encodes CASSIHTEAFF.

In this sample, this clonotype turned up many times. The chain employs TRBV29-1 and TRBJ2-5, with D perhaps TRBD1 or TRBD2 (5 bases each). The V end lost 5 bases, the J end lost 4 bases, and 14 bases lay between the germline ends. The CDR3 totals 13 residues. Germline-derived CDR1 and CDR2 are SQVTM and ANQGSEA. The DNA for the CDR3 is TGCAGCGTTAAGGACACGAGGGGAGAGACCCAGTACTTC. It encodes CSVKDTRGETQYF.

This clonotype was picked up many times. The chain employs TRBV29-1 and TRBJ1-3, with TRBD1 matching over 9 bases. The J segment lost 1 base and the V segment lost 5 bases, leaving 3 bases of the junction unmatched. CDR1 SQVTM and CDR2 ANQGSEA come from the germline V gene. This CDR3 contains 14 residues. This CDR3 is CSVRTGESGNTIYF. Written as DNA, the CDR3 is TGCAGCGTTCGGACAGGGGAGTCTGGAAACACCATATATTTT.

The chain uses TRBV27 and TRBJ2-3; D ambiguous. In germline, CDR1 is MNHEY, CDR2 SMNVEV (reference sequence). CDR3 length: 13 residues. V was pared by 3 bases and J by 9 bases, with 13 bases between. The CDR3 here is CASSFHGPGTQYF. CDR3 in DNA: TGTGCCAGCAGTTTCCACGGGCCGGGCACGCAGTATTTT.

With regard to this clonotype: A far larger clone is just one base off, so this is likely a read error. The genes are TRBV28 and TRBJ2-1; D perhaps matches TRBD1 (6 bases). The end of the DNA fits TRBJ2-5 better, so the J call may be wrong. Germline V gene data show CDR1 as MDHEN and CDR2 as SYDVKM. This CDR3 spans 14 amino acids. The CDR3 sequence: CASSLTGTQGTQYF. The CDR3 DNA reads as TGTGCCAGCAGCTTAACCGGGACACAAGGGACCCAGTACTTC.

This clonotype was found many times. The chain couples TRBV6-2 or TRBV6-3 to TRBJ2-5, with D perhaps given as TRBD1 or TRBD2 (5 bases each). This CDR3 has 15 amino acids. Trimming left V 0 bases short and J 7 bases short, with 15 bases between. The V gene's germline CDR1 is MNHEY and CDR2 SVGEGT. The DNA for the CDR3 is TGTGCCAGCAGTTACTCCCGGGACCTCCGAGGGACCCAGTACTTC. This encodes CASSYSRDLRGTQYF.

This clonotype turned up a few times. This sequence joins TRBV3-1 and TRBJ2-7; the match to TRBD2 covers 10 bases. CDR1 LGHDT and CDR2 YNNKEL come from the germline V gene (reference sequence). V was pared by 0 bases and J by 5 bases, with 4 bases of the junction left unmatched. The CDR3 loop spans 15 amino acids. This CDR3 is CASSQDPAGGDEQYF. The CDR3 coding sequence is TGTGCCAGCAGCCAAGATCCAGCGGGAGGGGACGAGCAGTACTTC.

At least ten counts were recorded for this clonotype. The chain has TRBV3-1 and TRBJ1-4, with a tentative D call TRBD1 (6 bases). In germline, CDR1 is LGHDT, CDR2 YNNKEL (reference sequence). The length of the CDR3 is 14 residues. Trimming removed 1 base at V and 8 bases at J, with 11 bases between. The CDR3, as DNA: TGTGCCAGCAGCCAAGGCAGGGGAGGAGAAAAACTGTTTTTT. Amino acids: CASSQGRGGEKLFF. The whole variable domain, filled in from reference TRBV3-1 and TRBJ1-4, reads DTAVSQTPKYLVTQMGNDKSIKCEQNLGHDTMYWYKQDSKKFLKIMFSYNNKELIINETVPNRFSPKSPDKAHLNLHINSLELGDSAVYFCASSQGRGGEKLFFGSGTQLSVL.

In this sample, this clonotype turned up many times. This sequence joins TRBV28 and TRBJ1-1; D is undetermined. Trimming cost V 6 bases and J 0 bases, with 14 bases left between them. The germline gives CDR1 MDHEN, CDR2 SYDVKM. This CDR3 contains 15 residues. Here the CDR3 DNA reads TGTGCCAGCAGACAGAGGGCCCTACTGAACACTGAAGCTTTCTTT. Translating it yields CASRQRALLNTEAFF. The full variable domain, with the rest looked up from reference TRBV28 and TRBJ1-1, is DVKVTQSSRYLVKRTGEKVFLECVQDMDHENMFWYRQDPGLGLRLIYFSYDVKMKEKGDIPEGYSVSREKKERFSLILESASTNQTSMYLCASRQRALLNTEAFFGQGTRLTVV.